The rows below give T cell receptor beta chains drawn from one sample of a study of PD-L1 blockade in urothelial cancer. Measured with immunoSEQ multiplex PCR; TCRdb has only the in-frame clones, and not every one. This table has more than 65,000 clones, 87% appearing once. The sequencing used PBMCs, collected around atezolizumab (anti-PD-L1) treatment. These receptor sequences come from a woman between 65 and 79 years old with urothelial cancer. Each CDR3 is given without its conserved first and last residue.

V	J	CDR3
TRBV6-5	TRBJ2-1	ASSYHLYADNEQF
TRBV5-1	TRBJ1-3	ASREGTAGNTIY
TRBV11-2	TRBJ2-2	ASSRLREYTGELF
TRBV19	TRBJ2-2	ASSSRWRGVKAGELF
TRBV5-4	TRBJ2-3	ASSYRTTRQTDTQY
TRBV30	TRBJ2-2	AWSAQGAGELF
TRBV19	TRBJ1-5	ASSINYNQPQH
TRBV6-6	TRBJ2-7	ASRGPQGEQY
TRBV18	TRBJ1-2	ASSYDGFYGYT
TRBV5-1	TRBJ2-3	ASSLDRGLTDTQY
TRBV4-1	TRBJ2-1	ASSQRNEQF
TRBV14	TRBJ1-4	ASSYTGTGFEKLF
TRBV10-3	TRBJ1-2	AIKGENYYGYT
TRBV13	TRBJ2-1	ASSSSGRTYNEQF
TRBV28	TRBJ1-1	ASTPLGRGGDTEAF
TRBV15	TRBJ2-7	ATSPRGQGYEQY
TRBV2	TRBJ2-7	ASSEALHGGYEQY
TRBV5-4	TRBJ2-1	ASSPGTGGYNEQF
TRBV5-1	TRBJ1-2	ASSPGQGASSGYT
TRBV15	TRBJ2-5	ATSAQGRETQY
TRBV29-1	TRBJ2-7	SVRGFYEQY
TRBV9	TRBJ2-1	ASSVGVASYNEQF
TRBV18	TRBJ2-1	ASSRLSRNNEQF
TRBV10-2	TRBJ1-1	ASSELQGQVTEAF
TRBV19	TRBJ1-2	ASSISSDRGDGYT
TRBV2	TRBJ1-1	AIHQGVNTEAF
TRBV7-9	TRBJ1-2	ASSPNRVAGGYT
TRBV11-2	TRBJ1-2	ASSHAADRVYGYT
TRBV5-4	TRBJ1-1	ASSPPGQRMNTEAF
TRBV7-9	TRBJ1-6	ASSFNTDSPPLH
TRBV30	TRBJ1-2	AWSLEGLSGYT
TRBV4-3	TRBJ1-6	ASSQDWTVHNSPLH
TRBV5-1	TRBJ2-2	ASSKDSNTGELF
TRBV6-6	TRBJ2-3	ASSNQGAVIDTQY
TRBV5-1	TRBJ2-3	ASSLVLAGEDTQY
TRBV2	TRBJ1-2	ASSVEGEGYT
TRBV5-4	TRBJ2-2	ASSLGRGRIGELF
TRBV2	TRBJ1-2	ASRDSSRIYGYT
TRBV7-2	TRBJ2-6	ASSLGGQGTGANVLT
TRBV6-1	TRBJ2-2	ASSEGAGTTTPGELF
TRBV6-6	TRBJ2-7	ASSRIQGAPDEQY
TRBV11-3	TRBJ2-2	ASSLDSHTGELF
TRBV5-6	TRBJ2-7	ASRVTGPYPEQY